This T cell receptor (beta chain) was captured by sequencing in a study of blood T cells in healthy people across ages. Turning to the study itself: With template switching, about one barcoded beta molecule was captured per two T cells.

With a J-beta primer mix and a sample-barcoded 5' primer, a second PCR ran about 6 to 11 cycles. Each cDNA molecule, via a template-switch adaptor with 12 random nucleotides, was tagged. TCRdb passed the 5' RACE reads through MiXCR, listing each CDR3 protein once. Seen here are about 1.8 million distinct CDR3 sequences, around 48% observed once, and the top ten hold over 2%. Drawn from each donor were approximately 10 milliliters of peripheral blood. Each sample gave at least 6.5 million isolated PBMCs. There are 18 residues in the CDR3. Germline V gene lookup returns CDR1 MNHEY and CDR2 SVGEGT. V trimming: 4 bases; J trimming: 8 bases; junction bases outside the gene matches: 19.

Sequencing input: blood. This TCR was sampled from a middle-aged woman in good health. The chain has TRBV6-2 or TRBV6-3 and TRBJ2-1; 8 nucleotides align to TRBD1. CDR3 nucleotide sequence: TGTGCCAGCAGTTCGAACCTACAGGGGGGAGCGTACAGTCATGAGCAGTTCTTC. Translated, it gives CASSSNLQGGAYSHEQFF.